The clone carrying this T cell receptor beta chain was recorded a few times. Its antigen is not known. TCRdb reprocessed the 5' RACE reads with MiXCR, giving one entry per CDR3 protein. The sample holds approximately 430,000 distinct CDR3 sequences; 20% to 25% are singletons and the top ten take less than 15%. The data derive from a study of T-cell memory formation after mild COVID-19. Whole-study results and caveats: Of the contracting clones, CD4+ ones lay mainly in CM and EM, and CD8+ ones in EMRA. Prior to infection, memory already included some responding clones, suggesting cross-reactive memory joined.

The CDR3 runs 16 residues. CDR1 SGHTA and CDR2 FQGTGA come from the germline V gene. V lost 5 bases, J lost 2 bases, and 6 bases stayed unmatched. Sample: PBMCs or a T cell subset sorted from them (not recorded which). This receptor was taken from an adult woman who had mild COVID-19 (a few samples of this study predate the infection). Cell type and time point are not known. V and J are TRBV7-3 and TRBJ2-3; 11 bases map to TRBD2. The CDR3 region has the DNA TGTGCCAGCAGCCAGGGGACTAGCGGAAACACAGATACGCAGTATTTT. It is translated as CASSQGTSGNTDTQYF.